This TCR beta chain is drawn from a study of CD8 T cells in ankylosing spondylitis. Making the TCR beta libraries involved quantitative 5'-RACE with molecular barcodes. TCRdb re-called the 5' RACE reads with MiXCR, one entry per CDR3 protein. The data hold about 500,000 distinct CDR3 sequences, with under 5.5% observed a single time. The study, taken as a whole, reports: Reactive arthritis synovial fluid and blood were previously reported to contain some motif variants. One TCR beta motif, made up of fewer than 10 highly homologous variants, appeared characteristic of ankylosing spondylitis blood.

In this sample, this clonotype turned up many times. Its antigen remains unidentified. With 1 base removed from V and 2 bases from J, the gap between germline ends came to 23 bases. This CDR3 region has 20 residues. Germline-derived CDR1 and CDR2 are SGHAT and FQDESV (reference sequence). The chain recombines TRBV11-1 with TRBJ1-4; tentatively, D is TRBD1 (5 bases). This TCR derives from a male donor with ankylosing spondylitis. The source material was blood, either unsorted or a sorted T cell fraction (not recorded which). Here the CDR3 DNA reads TGTGCCAGCAGCTTAGTAGGAAGCCCCGGGACGCTTGTGACTAATGAAAAACTGTTTTTT. Its translation is CASSLVGSPGTLVTNEKLFF.